This TCR beta chain was recovered during a study of cytomegalovirus exposure and HLA in healthy donors. Study-wide results and caveats: Specific recognition of CMV antigens was confirmed in vitro for a few chains (all CMV-associated). The listing of 150 to 200 TCR beta chains classed them as cytomegalovirus-associated.

In this sample, this clone turned up once. Its antigen is unknown. Sequenced by immunoSEQ multiplex PCR; TCRdb stores in-frame clones only, minus some. The sample consists of roughly 330,000 clones, 75% to 90% of them appearing once. In germline, CDR1 is MNHNS, CDR2 SASEGT. The CDR3 is made up of 15 amino acids. V was cut by 0 bases and J by 3 bases, with 12 bases left in between. This TCR was sampled from a woman in her twenties or thirties in good health and CMV-seropositive. The chain has TRBV6-1 and TRBJ2-7; D is undetermined. The sequencing input was PBMCs. The CDR3 region is CASSEASRQVYEQYF. The CDR3 DNA sequence: TGTGCCAGCAGTGAAGCCTCACGCCAAGTCTACGAGCAGTACTTC.